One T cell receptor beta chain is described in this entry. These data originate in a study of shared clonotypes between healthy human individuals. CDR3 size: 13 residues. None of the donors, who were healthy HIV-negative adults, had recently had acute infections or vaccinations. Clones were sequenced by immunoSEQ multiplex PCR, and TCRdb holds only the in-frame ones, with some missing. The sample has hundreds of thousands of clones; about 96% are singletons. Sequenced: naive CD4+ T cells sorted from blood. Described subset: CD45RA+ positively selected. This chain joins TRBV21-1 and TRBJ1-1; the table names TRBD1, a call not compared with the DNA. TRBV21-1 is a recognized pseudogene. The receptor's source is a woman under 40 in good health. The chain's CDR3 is CASTKDKNTEAFF. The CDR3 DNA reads TGTGCCAGCACCAAGGACAAAAACACTGAAGCTTTCTTT.